Here is one T cell receptor (beta chain) with its context. The antigen it binds to is not known. Per-nucleotide qualities are absent, and no much larger clonotype sits a single base away. This sample was taken from a study of blood T cell repertoires in COVID-19 (dated by TCRdb to 2018 to 2020). As for the study more broadly: The collaborator samples originated in the United States, Italy and Spain and spanned the acute and convalescent phases of COVID-19. The material from the prospective study consisted of cDNA or gDNA derived from T cells, B-cell-depleted T cells, or PBMCs. The dataset comprised deeply sampled blood TCRbeta repertoires from subjects exposed to, actively infected with, or recovered from COVID-19. The repertoires were released in a freely available public database meant as a resource for research on the immune response to SARS-CoV-2. Samples came from the ongoing ImmuneRACE study (first 160 participants) plus 1,254 subjects from 6 global collaborators. Sample metadata almost always included a de-identified subject ID, COVID-19 status, age in years and sex. Where available, HLA class I and class II types were obtained from metadata supplied by the sample provider rather than from assay-based typing.

Whole blood was collected in K2EDTA tubes by collaborating institutions according to the institutions' own protocols. For TCRbeta analysis, collaborator samples were shipped as frozen whole blood, as isolated PBMCs, or as DNA extracted from either sample type. For this chain, trimming is 7 bases at the V end and 0 bases at the J end, and the number of junction bases without a gene match is 3. CDR1 and CDR2 are drawn from the germline V gene (reference sequence): LNHDA, SQIVND. The CDR3 spans 13 residues, from the cysteine through the phenylalanine. Only the CDR3 DNA is retained, 39 bases long and in frame from the first base. What the work shows at the level of the full study, not this receptor alone: The quantity of clinical and demographic metadata differed by source and by participant and was supplied without curation.

TCRbeta CDR3 regions were amplified from genomic DNA by means of the immunoSEQ Assay, a bias-controlled multiplex PCR. Per the source publication's procedure: The number of nucleated cells in each sample was estimated from the amplification of reference gene primers within the assay. To quantify the absolute abundance of each unique TCRbeta CDR3 rearrangement, sequence reads were collapsed and filtered. For each sample, productive Simpson clonality was calculated as the square root of Simpson's diversity index across productive rearrangements. TCRdb's version of the immuneACCESS table is confined to in-frame rearrangements and falls short of the full clone set. An unresolved V gene accounts for under half of the shortfall where checked; the remainder is of unknown origin. V, J and clone size are those of that table, while D and trimming were read from the DNA. In all, the sample holds around 110,000 clones, and 75% to 95% of those were seen once. Roughly 1.3% of the sample goes to the ten largest clones.

This TCR came from a woman between 25 and 40 years old with acute or convalescent COVID-19. Sequencing was performed on peripheral blood. The chain is encoded by TRBV19 joined to TRBJ2-7; 7 junctional bases match TRBD1. The sequenced DNA is TGTGCCAGTACTCAGGGGGACTCCTACGAGCAGTACTTC. It translates to CASTQGDSYEQYF.